This T cell receptor (beta chain) is drawn from a study of T-cell memory formation after mild COVID-19. Study in general: TCR clusters were mostly donor specific.

In germline, CDR1 is SGHTA, CDR2 FQGNSA. The V end lost 2 bases, the J end lost 6 bases, and 17 bases lay between the germline ends. CDR3 size: 15 residues. This clonotype was detected only a few times. The antigen is not known. General study results and limits: CD4+ contracting clones were found mainly in CM and EM, and CD8+ ones in EMRA.

TCRdb re-called the 5' RACE reads with MiXCR, one entry per CDR3 protein. In the table there are around 370,000 distinct CDR3 sequences, approximately 21% of which are singletons. The sample was PBMCs or a T cell subset sorted from them (not recorded which). The sequence was collected from an adult woman who had mild COVID-19 (a few samples of this study predate the infection). Cell type and time point are not known. The rearrangement joins TRBV7-2 to TRBJ2-7, with D possibly being TRBD1 or TRBD2 (5 bases each). DNA for the CDR3: TGTGCCAGCAGCTTACGGGAACAGAGTGGGGCCGAGCAGTACTTC. Its translation is CASSLREQSGAEQYF.